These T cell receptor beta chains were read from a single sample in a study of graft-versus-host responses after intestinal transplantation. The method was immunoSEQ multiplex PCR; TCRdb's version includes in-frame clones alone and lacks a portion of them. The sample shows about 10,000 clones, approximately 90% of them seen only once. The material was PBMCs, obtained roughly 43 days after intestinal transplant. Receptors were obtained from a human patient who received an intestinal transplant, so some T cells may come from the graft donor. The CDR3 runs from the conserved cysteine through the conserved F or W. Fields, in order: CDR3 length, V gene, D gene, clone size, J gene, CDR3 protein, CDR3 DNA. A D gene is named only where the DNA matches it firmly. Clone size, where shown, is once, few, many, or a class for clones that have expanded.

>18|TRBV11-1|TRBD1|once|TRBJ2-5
CASSLRGAVGGYEETQYF
TGTGCCAGCAGCTTACGTGGGGCGGTAGGGGGCTACGAAGAGACCCAGTACTTC
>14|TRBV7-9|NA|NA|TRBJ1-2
CASSSGEVVYGYTF
TGTGCCAGCAGCTCGGGGGAAGTGGTCTATGGCTACACCTTC
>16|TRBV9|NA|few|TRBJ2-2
CASSDLTRGGTGELFF
TGTGCCAGCAGCGACTTGACTAGGGGGGGCACCGGGGAGCTGTTTTTT
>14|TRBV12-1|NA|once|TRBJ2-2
CASSFEVSAGELFF
TGTGCCAGCAGCTTTGAGGTTAGCGCCGGGGAGCTGTTTTTT
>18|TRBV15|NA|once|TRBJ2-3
CATSRDTDTSPSRDTQYF
TGTGCCACCAGCAGAGATACGGATACTAGCCCAAGCCGGGATACGCAGTATTTT
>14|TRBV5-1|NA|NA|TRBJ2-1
CASSLDRGGNEQFF
TGCGCCAGCAGCTTGGACAGGGGAGGGAATGAGCAGTTCTTC
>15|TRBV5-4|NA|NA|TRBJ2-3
CASSLGGPGTDTQYF
TGTGCCAGCAGCTTGGGGGGGCCGGGGACAGATACGCAGTATTTT
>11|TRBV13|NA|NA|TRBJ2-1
CASSVSNEQFF
TGTGCCAGCAGCGTAAGTAATGAGCAGTTCTTC
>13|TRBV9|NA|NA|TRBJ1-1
CASSGSGITEAFF
TGTGCCAGCAGCGGCTCAGGGATAACTGAAGCTTTCTTT
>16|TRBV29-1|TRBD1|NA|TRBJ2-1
CSVEEGRGFTYNEQFF
TGCAGCGTTGAAGAGGGCAGGGGGTTCACCTACAATGAGCAGTTCTTC
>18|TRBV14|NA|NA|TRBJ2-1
CASSPGLTAPWENNEQFF
TGTGCCAGCAGCCCCGGATTGACAGCGCCTTGGGAGAACAATGAGCAGTTCTTC
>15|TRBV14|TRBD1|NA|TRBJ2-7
CASSLGTGFPYEQYF
TGTGCCAGCAGCCTGGGGACAGGGTTTCCCTACGAGCAGTACTTC
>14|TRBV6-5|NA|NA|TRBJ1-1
CASSYGAVGTEAFF
TGTGCCAGCAGTTATGGCGCGGTGGGGACTGAAGCTTTCTTT
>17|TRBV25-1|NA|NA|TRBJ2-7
CASSESSGGQSSYEQYF
TGTGCCAGCAGTGAATCGAGCGGGGGACAGTCGAGCTACGAGCAGTACTTC
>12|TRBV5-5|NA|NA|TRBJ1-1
CASSFWGTEAFF
TGTGCCAGCAGCTTTTGGGGTACTGAAGCTTTCTTT
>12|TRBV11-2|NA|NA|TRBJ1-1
CASSLPGDEAFF
TGTGCCAGCAGCCTCCCGGGAGATGAAGCTTTCTTT
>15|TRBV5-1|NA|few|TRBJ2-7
CASSLTYGASYEQYF
TGCGCCAGCAGCTTGACCTATGGGGCCTCCTACGAGCAGTACTTC
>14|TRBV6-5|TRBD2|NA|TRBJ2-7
CASTLIGREYEQYF
TGTGCCAGCACCCTTATAGGGCGGGAGTACGAGCAGTACTTC
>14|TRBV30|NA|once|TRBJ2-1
CAWNPGLGGDEQFF
TGTGCCTGGAATCCGGGACTGGGTGGGGATGAGCAGTTCTTC
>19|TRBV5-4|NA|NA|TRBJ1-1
CASSLRVPPQGRLHTEAFF
TGTGCCAGCAGCTTGCGGGTGCCTCCCCAGGGTAGGCTGCACACTGAAGCTTTCTTT
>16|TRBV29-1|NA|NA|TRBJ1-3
CSVEDLGGSSGNTIYF
TGCAGCGTTGAAGATCTGGGGGGGAGCTCTGGAAACACCATATATTTT
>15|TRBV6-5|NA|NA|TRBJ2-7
CASSYAVVIPHEQYF
TGTGCCAGCAGTTACGCAGTTGTCATACCCCACGAGCAGTACTTC
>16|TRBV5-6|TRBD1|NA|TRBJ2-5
CASSSDRGHLLETQYF
TGTGCCAGCAGCTCGGACAGGGGGCACCTCTTGGAGACCCAGTACTTC
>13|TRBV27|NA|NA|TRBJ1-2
CASSFGTHYGYTF
TGTGCCAGCAGTTTCGGGACACACTATGGCTACACCTTC
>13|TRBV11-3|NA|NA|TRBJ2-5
CASSLVGGETQYF
TGTGCCAGCAGCTTAGTCGGGGGAGAGACCCAGTACTTC
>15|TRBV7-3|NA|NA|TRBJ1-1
CASSLTLEPNTEAFF
TGTGCCAGCAGCTTAACCCTAGAACCGAACACTGAAGCTTTCTTT
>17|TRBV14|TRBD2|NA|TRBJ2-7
CASSQDLFGGRTYEQYF
TGTGCCAGCAGCCAAGATCTGTTCGGCGGGAGAACCTACGAGCAGTACTTC
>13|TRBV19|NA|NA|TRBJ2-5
CASSIDASETQYF
TGTGCCAGTAGTATAGATGCGTCGGAGACCCAGTACTTC
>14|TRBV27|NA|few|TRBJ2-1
CASSPLPGYNEQFF
TGTGCCAGCAGTCCCCTCCCAGGATACAATGAGCAGTTCTTC
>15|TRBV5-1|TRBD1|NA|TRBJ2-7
CASSLRGDSSYEQYF
TGCGCCAGCAGCTTAAGAGGGGACAGTTCCTACGAGCAGTACTTC
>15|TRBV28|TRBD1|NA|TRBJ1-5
CASSLWLTGNQPQHF
TGTGCCAGCAGTTTATGGCTGACAGGGAATCAGCCCCAGCATTTT
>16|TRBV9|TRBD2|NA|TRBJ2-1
CASSAGLAGGYNEQFF
TGTGCCAGCAGCGCTGGACTAGCGGGGGGGTACAATGAGCAGTTCTTC
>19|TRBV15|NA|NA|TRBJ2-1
CATSRDSPQTGEGYNEQFF
TGTGCCACCAGCAGAGATAGCCCCCAGACAGGGGAGGGTTACAATGAGCAGTTCTTC
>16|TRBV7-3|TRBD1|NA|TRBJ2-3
CASSYQGQGSTDTQYF
TGTGCCAGCAGCTATCAGGGACAGGGGAGCACAGATACGCAGTATTTT
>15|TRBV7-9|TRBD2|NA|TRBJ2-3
CASSLQRGSTDTQYF
TGTGCCAGCAGCCTCCAGCGGGGGAGCACAGATACGCAGTATTTT
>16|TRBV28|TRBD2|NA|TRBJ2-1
CASSPSGTRRRSEQFF
TGTGCCAGCAGCCCCTCAGGGACTAGGCGCCGGAGTGAGCAGTTCTTC
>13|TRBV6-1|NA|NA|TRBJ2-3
CASSEQGPDTQYF
TGTGCCAGCAGTGAACAGGGCCCAGATACGCAGTATTTT
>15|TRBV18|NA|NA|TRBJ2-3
CASSPDLRSRDTQYF
TGTGCCAGCTCACCTGACCTGCGGAGCCGAGATACGCAGTATTTT
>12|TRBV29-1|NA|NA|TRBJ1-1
CSAATLNTEAFF
TGCAGCGCAGCGACCTTGAACACTGAAGCTTTCTTT
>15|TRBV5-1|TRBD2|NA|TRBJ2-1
CASSFGRALSNEQFF
TGCGCCAGCAGCTTCGGGAGGGCCTTAAGCAATGAGCAGTTCTTC
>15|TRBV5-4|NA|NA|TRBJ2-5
CASSNDSTIGETQYF
TGTGCCAGCAGCAACGACAGCACCATCGGGGAGACCCAGTACTTC
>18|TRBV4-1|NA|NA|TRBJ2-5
CASSQVISFSRLQETQYF
TGCGCCAGCAGCCAAGTGATCTCTTTTTCGCGGCTCCAAGAGACCCAGTACTTC
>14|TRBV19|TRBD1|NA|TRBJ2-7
CASSMGQAAYEQYF
TGTGCCAGTAGTATGGGACAGGCAGCCTACGAGCAGTACTTC
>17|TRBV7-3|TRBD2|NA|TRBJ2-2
CASSRTSGGLNTGELFF
TGTGCCAGCAGCCGGACTAGCGGGGGGTTGAACACCGGGGAGCTGTTTTTT
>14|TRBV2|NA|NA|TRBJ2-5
CASSVGRTQETQYF
TGTGCCAGCAGTGTCGGAAGGACGCAAGAGACCCAGTACTTC
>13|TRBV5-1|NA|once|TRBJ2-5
CASSGAYQETQYF
TGCGCCAGCAGTGGGGCGTACCAAGAGACCCAGTACTTC
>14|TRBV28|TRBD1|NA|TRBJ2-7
CASSLDRVRYEQYF
TGTGCCAGCAGTCTCGACAGGGTCCGCTACGAGCAGTACTTC
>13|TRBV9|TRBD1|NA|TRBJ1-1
CASSPGTDTEAFF
TGTGCCAGCAGCCCTGGGACAGACACTGAAGCTTTCTTT
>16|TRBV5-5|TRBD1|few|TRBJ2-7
CASSPIPGTGNHEQYF
TGTGCCAGCAGCCCGATCCCCGGGACAGGGAACCACGAGCAGTACTTC
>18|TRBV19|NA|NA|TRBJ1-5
CASSTPTRVWDSNQPQHF
TGTGCCAGTAGTACCCCTACCAGGGTCTGGGATAGCAATCAGCCCCAGCATTTT
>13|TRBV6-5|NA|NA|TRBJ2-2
CASSYQGGGELFF
TGTGCCAGCAGTTACCAGGGGGGCGGGGAGCTGTTTTTT
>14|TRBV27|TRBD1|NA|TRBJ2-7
CASSTNTGGVEQYF
TGTGCCAGCAGCACGAACACAGGGGGCGTCGAGCAGTACTTC
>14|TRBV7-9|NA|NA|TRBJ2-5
CASSEDLYQETQYF
TGTGCCAGCAGCGAGGACTTGTACCAAGAGACCCAGTACTTC
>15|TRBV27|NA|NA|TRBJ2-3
CASSLSRVSTDTQYF
TGTGCCAGCAGTTTATCGAGGGTTAGCACAGATACGCAGTATTTT
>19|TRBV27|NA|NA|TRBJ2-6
CASSHIHPGLQSRANVLTF
TGTGCCAGCAGTCATATACATCCTGGGCTACAAAGTCGGGCCAACGTCCTGACTTTC